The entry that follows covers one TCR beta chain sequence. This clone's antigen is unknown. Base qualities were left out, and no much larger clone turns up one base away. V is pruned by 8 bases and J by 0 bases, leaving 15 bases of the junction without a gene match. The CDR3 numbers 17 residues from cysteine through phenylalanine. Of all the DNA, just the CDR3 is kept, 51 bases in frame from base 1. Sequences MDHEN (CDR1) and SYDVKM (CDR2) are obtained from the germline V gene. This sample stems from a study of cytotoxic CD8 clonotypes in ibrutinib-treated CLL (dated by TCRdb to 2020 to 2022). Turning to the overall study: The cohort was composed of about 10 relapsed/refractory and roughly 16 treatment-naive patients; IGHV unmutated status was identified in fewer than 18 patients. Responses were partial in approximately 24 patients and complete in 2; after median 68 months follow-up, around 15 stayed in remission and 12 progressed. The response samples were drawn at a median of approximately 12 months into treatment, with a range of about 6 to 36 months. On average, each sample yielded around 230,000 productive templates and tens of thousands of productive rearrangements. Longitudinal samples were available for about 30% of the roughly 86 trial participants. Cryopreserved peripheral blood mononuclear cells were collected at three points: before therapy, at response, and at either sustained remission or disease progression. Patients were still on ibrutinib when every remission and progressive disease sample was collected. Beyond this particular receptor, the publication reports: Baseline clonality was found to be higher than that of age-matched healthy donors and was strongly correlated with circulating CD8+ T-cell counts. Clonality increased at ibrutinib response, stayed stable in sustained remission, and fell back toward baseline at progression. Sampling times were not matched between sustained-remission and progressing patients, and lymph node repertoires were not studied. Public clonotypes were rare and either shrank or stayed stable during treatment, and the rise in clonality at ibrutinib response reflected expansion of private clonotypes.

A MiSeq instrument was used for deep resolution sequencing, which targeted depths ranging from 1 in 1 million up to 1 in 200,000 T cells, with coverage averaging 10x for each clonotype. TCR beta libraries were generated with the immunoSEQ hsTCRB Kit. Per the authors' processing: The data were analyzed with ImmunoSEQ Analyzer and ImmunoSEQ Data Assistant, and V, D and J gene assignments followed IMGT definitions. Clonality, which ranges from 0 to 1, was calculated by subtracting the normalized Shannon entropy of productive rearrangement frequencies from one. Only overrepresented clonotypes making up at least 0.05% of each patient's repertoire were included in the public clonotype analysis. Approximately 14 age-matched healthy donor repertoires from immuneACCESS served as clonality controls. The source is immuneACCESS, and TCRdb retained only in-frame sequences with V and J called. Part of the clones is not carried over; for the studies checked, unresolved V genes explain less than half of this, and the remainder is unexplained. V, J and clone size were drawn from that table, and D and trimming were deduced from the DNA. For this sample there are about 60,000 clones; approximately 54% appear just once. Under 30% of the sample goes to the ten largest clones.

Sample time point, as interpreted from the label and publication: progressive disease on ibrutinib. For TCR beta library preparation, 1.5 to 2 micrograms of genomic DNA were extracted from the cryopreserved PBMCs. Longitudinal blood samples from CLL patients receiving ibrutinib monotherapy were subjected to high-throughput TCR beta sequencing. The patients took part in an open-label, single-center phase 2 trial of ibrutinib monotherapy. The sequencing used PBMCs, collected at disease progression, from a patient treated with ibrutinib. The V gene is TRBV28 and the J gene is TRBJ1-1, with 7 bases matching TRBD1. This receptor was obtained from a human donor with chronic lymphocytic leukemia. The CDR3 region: CASGLRGLIGMNTEAFF. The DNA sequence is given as TGTGCCAGCGGGCTCAGGGGGTTGATAGGCATGAACACTGAAGCTTTCTTT. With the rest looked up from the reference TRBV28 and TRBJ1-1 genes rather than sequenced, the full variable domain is DVKVTQSSRYLVKRTGEKVFLECVQDMDHENMFWYRQDPGLGLRLIYFSYDVKMKEKGDIPEGYSVSREKKERFSLILESASTNQTSMYLCASGLRGLIGMNTEAFFGQGTRLTVV.